The T cell receptor beta chain described here comes from a study of CD8 T cells in Susac syndrome. Random hexamers were used to reverse transcribe 0.5 to 1 ug of RNA. TCRdb re-called the immunoSEQ multiplex PCR reads with MiXCR, one entry per CDR3 protein. The repertoire holds roughly 130,000 distinct CDR3 sequences, with 96% as singletons. Sequencing of TCR beta was performed on blood CD8+ T cells and on blood CD4+ T cells. The CDR3 loop spans 13 amino acids. Trimming left V 6 bases short and J 1 base short, with 9 bases between. The chain carries TRBV12-3 or TRBV12-4 and TRBJ1-1, with D hard to call. This receptor was obtained from a human donor with Susac syndrome. Sequenced sample: CD4+ T cells from PBMCs. The CDR3 nucleotides read TGTGCCAGCAGATTCGACACGAACACTGAAGCTTTCTTT. Protein sequence: CASRFDTNTEAFF.